The present entry profiles one T cell receptor beta chain with its context. At one end the junction does not follow the germline gene, possibly because of a read error. These data come from a study of Ad26.COV2.S vaccination and SARS-CoV-2 variants. Clones were read by immunoSEQ multiplex PCR, and TCRdb kept only the in-frame ones, dropping some. There are approximately 140,000 clones in the sample; more than 80% occur only once, and 5% lies in the top ten. The sample consisted of peripheral blood, taken after recovery from COVID-19. This TCR derives from a human donor who had recovered from COVID-19.

In nucleotides, the CDR3 is TGTGCCAGCAGTCCCCCGGGACAGCAGGTCTTC. It is translated as CASSPPGQQVF. The chain joins TRBV6-2 or TRBV6-3 to TRBJ2-7; 7 bases line up with TRBD1. Germline lookup yields CDR1 MNHEY and CDR2 SVGEGT. The CDR3 sequence is 11 residues long.